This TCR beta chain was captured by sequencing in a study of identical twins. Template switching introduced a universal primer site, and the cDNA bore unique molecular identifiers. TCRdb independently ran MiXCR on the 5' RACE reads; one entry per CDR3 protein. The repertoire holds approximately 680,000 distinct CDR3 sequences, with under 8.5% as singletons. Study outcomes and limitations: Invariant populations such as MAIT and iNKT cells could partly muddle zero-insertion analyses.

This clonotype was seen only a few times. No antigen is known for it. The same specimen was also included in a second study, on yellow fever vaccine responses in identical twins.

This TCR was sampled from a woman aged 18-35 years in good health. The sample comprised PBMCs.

The CDR3 DNA is TGCAGTGCTACACATGAGGGGAAAAGGAAACCCCAGCATTTT. Its protein product is CSATHEGKRKPQHF. This chain uses TRBV20-1 with TRBJ1-5; D possibly corresponds to TRBD1 (5 bases). This CDR3 spans 14 amino acids. Germline V lookup: CDR1 DFQATT, CDR2 SNEGSKA (reference sequence). Trimming removed 4 bases from V and 10 bases from J, with 20 bases in between.